The source of this TCR beta chain is a study of blood T cell repertoires in COVID-19. Clones were read by immunoSEQ multiplex PCR, and TCRdb kept only the in-frame ones, dropping some. The sample has 130,000 or so clones, roughly 91% seen once. From germline, CDR1 is SEHNR and CDR2 FQNEAQ (reference sequence). V was clipped by 4 bases and J by 2 bases; unmatched bases: 11. This CDR3 comprises 16 residues. This chain links TRBV7-9 with TRBJ2-7, with 7 bases lining up with TRBD1. The clonotype was recovered from a man in his 60s with COVID-19, enrolled during active disease. The sequencing sample was made of peripheral blood. CDR3 bases: TGTGCCAGCAGCTCGTGGGGACAGCGCACTACCTACGAGCAGTACTTC. It specifies CASSSWGQRTTYEQYF.